This T cell receptor (beta chain) was obtained from a study of post-analysis software for immune sequencing data. In this sample, this clonotype turned up a few times. Sequencing libraries made from TCR beta cDNA carried unique molecular identifiers. One entry per CDR3 protein, called by TCRdb with MiXCR from the PCR reads. Among some 700,000 distinct CDR3 sequences listed, 59% were seen once. The clonotype was recovered from a girl aged 2 to 10 with multiple sclerosis. Input material: blood.

The CDR3 reads CASSYSGYEQFF. In DNA, the CDR3 is TGTGCCAGCAGTTACTCGGGGTATGAGCAGTTCTTC. This sequence joins TRBV6-5 and TRBJ2-1, with D uncertain. V was cut by 0 bases and J by 8 bases, with 5 bases left in between. The CDR3 loop spans 12 amino acids. The germline V gene has CDR1 MNHEY and CDR2 SVGAGI.